The 5 T cell receptor beta chains given below trace back to one sample, sequenced in a study of T-cell reconstitution after alpha-beta-depleted transplantation in children. Unique molecular identifiers tagged the TCRbeta library. TCRdb called the PCR reads again in MiXCR, with one record for every CDR3 protein. The profile shows about 270,000 distinct CDR3 sequences, about 10% of them singletons. The source material was PBMCs from the stem cell graft donor, sampled from the stem cell graft. Receptor source: a human donor who donated a stem cell graft to a child with SCID.

V is TRBV19 and J is TRBJ1-5; possible D gene TRBD1, 5 bases. Germline values: CDR1 LNHDA, CDR2 SQIVND (reference sequence). Trimming stripped 3 bases from V and 5 bases from J, with 11 bases between. The CDR3 is 14 amino acids. For the CDR3, the DNA is TGTGCCAGTAGTATGGGGAGGGGAGATCAGCCCCAGCATTTT. This codes for CASSMGRGDQPQHF.

CDR3 protein: CASRKGRDSYSYEQYF. In nucleotides, the CDR3 is TGCGCCAGCAGAAAAGGCCGGGACTCCTACTCCTACGAGCAGTACTTC. The chain joins TRBV4-1 to TRBJ2-7, with D perhaps TRBD2 (6 bases). The ends were cut back, 6 bases at V and 0 bases at J, with 18 bases in the middle. CDR1 is MGHRA and CDR2 is YSYEKL in the germline V gene. The length of the CDR3 is 16 residues.

This clonotype was observed a few times. The chain uses TRBV12-3 or TRBV12-4 and TRBJ2-3, with D possibly TRBD1 on 6 matching bases. This CDR3 is built from 17 residues. Trimming stripped 2 bases from V and 0 bases from J, with 15 bases between. CDR3 nucleotide sequence: TGTGCCAGCAGTTTATTTGAGTGGGACACTAGCACAGATACGCAGTATTTT. Encoded protein: CASSLFEWDTSTDTQYF.

This clonotype was seen a handful of times. V gene TRBV20-1 combines with J gene TRBJ2-7; no clear D gene. Per germline, CDR1 DFQATT and CDR2 SNEGSKA (reference sequence). The length of the CDR3 is 14 residues. V was shortened by 0 bases and J by 5 bases, with 14 bases between the two germline ends. CDR3 DNA: TGCAGTGCTAGAGATAGACTGCGACACCACGAGCAGTACTTC. Translation gives CSARDRLRHHEQYF.

This clonotype was picked up many times. One junction end disagrees with the germline gene, perhaps due to a read error. The CDR3 protein is CASSPGQSSYEQYF. CDR3 in DNA: TGCGCCAGCAGCCCGGGACAGTCGTCCTACGAGCAGTACTTC. This chain links TRBV2 with TRBJ2-7, with TRBD1 identical over 7 bases. The CDR3 has 14 amino acids. The germline V gene encodes CDR1 SNHLY and CDR2 FYNNEI.